This TCR beta chain was sequenced in a study of shared clonotypes between healthy human individuals. Across the whole study: The study used three CD4 naive, three CD4 memory, two CD8 naive and one CD8 memory plate per donor.

The study drew all its donors from Caucasian adults living in Nashville, Tennessee. The ends lost 4 bases at V and 7 bases at J; junction bases unmatched: 6. CDR3 length: 15 amino acids. Germline assignment: CDR1 SGHTS and CDR2 YDEGEE. Genomic DNA of each subset was evenly split across several immunoSEQ plates. Assay: immunoSEQ multiplex PCR; the TCRdb copy retains only in-frame clones and omits some. The sample yields around 100,000 clones, around 71% seen once. This sequence joins TRBV5-8 and TRBJ2-1; 12 bases align to TRBD1. The receptor's source is a woman aged 25 to 45 in good health. The material sequenced was memory CD8+ T cells sorted from blood. Subset defined: CD45RO+ cells pooled with CCR7-negative TemRA cells. As DNA, the CDR3 is TGTGCCAGCAGCCCGGGACAGGGGGCATGGAATGAGCAGTTCTTC. Amino acid sequence: CASSPGQGAWNEQFF. Drawing the rest from reference TRBV5-8 and TRBJ2-1, the complete variable domain is EAGVTQSPTHLIKTRGQQATLRCSPISGHTSVYWYQQALGLGLQFLLWYDEGEERNRGNFPPRFSGRQFPNYSSELNVNALELEDSALYLCASSPGQGAWNEQFFGPGTRLTVL.